The next 2 T cell receptor beta chains were all read from a single sample in a study of shared clonotypes between healthy human individuals. Produced via immunoSEQ multiplex PCR; TCRdb's table is partial and in-frame only. Here the sample spans around 1.9 million clones, 93% being singletons. CD8 cells classed as naive were CD45RO-negative and positively selected for CCR7, excluding terminally differentiated effector memory CD45RA+ cells. What was sequenced was naive CD8+ T cells from PBMCs. The receptors were sampled from a man younger than 30 in good health. Some clones in this sample may be carry-over from other donors' samples.

The chain couples TRBV27 to TRBJ1-1; 7 bases agree with TRBD1. The CDR3 covers 15 residues. Germline CDR1 and CDR2: MNHEY and SMNVEV (reference sequence). Trimming cost V 5 bases and J 4 bases; bases outside gene matches: 10. CDR3 coding DNA: TGTGCCAGCAGTCCCCACAGGGGATCGGGCACTGAAGCTTTCTTT. Protein: CASSPHRGSGTEAFF.

The CDR3 bases are TGTGCCAGTAGTAGTATAATGAGCGGGATTATGGAGGATGAGCAGTTCTTC. It specifies CASSSIMSGIMEDEQFF. The V gene is TRBV19, the J gene TRBJ2-1, with TRBD2 identical over 7 bases. Germline V gene data show CDR1 as LNHDA and CDR2 as SQIVND (reference sequence). This CDR3 is 17 amino acids long. J was trimmed by 8 bases and V by 4 bases; bases with no gene match: 17.